Listed here are 6 T cell receptor beta chains from one sample, sequenced in a study of CD8 T cells in ankylosing spondylitis (dated by TCRdb to 2016 to 2017). Receptors were amplified or captured by 5' RACE. TCRdb names Illumina HiSeq 2500 as the instrument used. TCRdb took the public reads, trimmed them with fastp at Q25, ran MiXCR for clone calling and kept in-frame beta chains. Each entry is one CDR3 protein sequence, shown with its most common DNA and genes. For this sample there are 200,000 to 250,000 distinct CDR3 sequences; under 8.5% appear just once. The top ten clonotypes cover 4.5% to 5% of the sample. Sequencing was done on a sample of blood, either unsorted or a sorted T cell fraction (not recorded which). Receptors were obtained from a female donor with ankylosing spondylitis or in good health (not recorded which).

Many counts were recorded for this clonotype. The chain joins TRBV12-3 or TRBV12-4 to TRBJ2-3; D gene unclear. V dropped 4 bases and J dropped 0 bases, with 11 bases sitting between them. This CDR3 has 15 amino acids. CDR3 bases: TGTGCCAGCAGTTCCCCTTTAGAGAGCACAGATACGCAGTATTTT. Translated: CASSSPLESTDTQYF.

This clonotype was detected many times. V usage is TRBV5-1 and J usage is TRBJ2-2; 9 positions agree with TRBD1. V shed 4 bases, J shed 4 bases, and the junction held 5 bases outside the gene matches. Germline V gene sequence: CDR1 SGHRS, CDR2 YFSETQ. This CDR3 is 15 amino acids long. The CDR3 nucleotides are TGCGCCAGCAGCGCCGGGACAGGGCTCACCGGGGAGCTGTTTTTT. Translated, it gives CASSAGTGLTGELFF. Together with reference TRBV5-1 and TRBJ2-2, the CDR3 gives the full variable domain: KAGVTQTPRYLIKTRGQQVTLSCSPISGHRSVSWYQQTPGQGLQFLFEYFSETQRNKGNFPGRFSGRQFSNSRSEMNVSTLELGDSALYLCASSAGTGLTGELFFGEGSRLTVL.

This clonotype was picked up one time. With a much larger clone just one base away, this may be a read error. The chain has TRBV19 and TRBJ2-6; the D is unclear. Trimming took off 8 bases at V and 2 bases at J, with 7 bases between the two ends. The CDR3 is 13 residues long. CDR1 and CDR2 (germline): LNHDA, SQIVND (reference sequence). The CDR3 loop reads CASARPGANVLTF. CDR3 in DNA: TGTGCCAGTGCCCGACCTGGGGCCAACGTCCTGACTTTC.

This clonotype was seen many times. The J gene is TRBJ2-7, the V gene TRBV7-9, with D perhaps matching TRBD1 (6 bases). The germline V gene has CDR1 SEHNR and CDR2 FQNEAQ (reference sequence). The CDR3 sequence is 15 residues long. V was cut by 6 bases and J by 2 bases, with 17 bases left in between. The CDR3 reads CASSPRQEHAYEQYF. CDR3 in DNA: TGTGCCAGCAGTCCTCGACAGGAACATGCCTACGAGCAGTACTTC.

This clonotype was seen only a few times. The rearrangement joins TRBV11-2 to TRBJ1-1; no definite D call. Germline values: CDR1 SGHAT, CDR2 FQNNGV. The CDR3 runs 15 residues. Trimming stripped 1 base from V and 1 base from J, with 10 bases between. The CDR3 bases are TGTGCCAGCAGCTTAGTTGGAGAACCGAACACTGAAGCTTTCTTT. Protein: CASSLVGEPNTEAFF. Based on the CDR3 plus reference TRBV11-2 and TRBJ1-1, the full variable domain is EAGVAQSPRYKIIEKRQSVAFWCNPISGHATLYWYQQILGQGPKLLIQFQNNGVVDDSQLPKDRFSAERLKGVDSTLKIQPAKLEDSAVYLCASSLVGEPNTEAFFGQGTRLTVV.

In this sample, this clonotype turned up many times. V usage is TRBV15 and J usage is TRBJ2-5, with D possibly TRBD2 on 6 matching bases. The CDR3 spans 15 residues. The germline V gene has CDR1 LNHNV and CDR2 YYDKDF (reference sequence). V lost 4 bases to trimming and J lost 2 bases, with 14 bases between them. In DNA, the CDR3 is TGTGCCACCAGCATACAAAGCGGGCCTCAAGAGACCCAGTACTTC. Amino acid sequence: CATSIQSGPQETQYF.